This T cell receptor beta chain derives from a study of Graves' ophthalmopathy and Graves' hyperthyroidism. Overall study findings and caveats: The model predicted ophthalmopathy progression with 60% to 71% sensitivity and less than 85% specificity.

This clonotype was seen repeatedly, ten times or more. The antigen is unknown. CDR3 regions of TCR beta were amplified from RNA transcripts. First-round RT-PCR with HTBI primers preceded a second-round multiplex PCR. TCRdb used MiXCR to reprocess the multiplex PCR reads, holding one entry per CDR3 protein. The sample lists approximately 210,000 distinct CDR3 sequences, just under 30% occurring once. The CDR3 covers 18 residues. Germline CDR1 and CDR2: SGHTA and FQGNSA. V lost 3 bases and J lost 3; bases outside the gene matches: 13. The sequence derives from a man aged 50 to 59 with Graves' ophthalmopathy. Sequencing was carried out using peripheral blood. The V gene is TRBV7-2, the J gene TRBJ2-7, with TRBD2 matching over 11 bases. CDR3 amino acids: CASSFFGTSGPPGYEQYF. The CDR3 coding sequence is TGTGCCAGCAGCTTCTTTGGGACTAGCGGTCCCCCGGGCTACGAGCAGTACTTC.